This entry concerns a single T cell receptor beta chain. Its cognate antigen is unknown. This record comes from a study of shared clonotypes between healthy human individuals. Study-level results: Researchers sampled only blood; tissue repertoires likely differ. Enrolling few donors narrowed the genetic and exposure-history diversity that was represented.

Deep was the level used in running the assay. The unsorted PBMC sample used ten immunoSEQ deep assay plates. The repertoire was sequenced with immunoSEQ multiplex PCR; TCRdb's copy has only in-frame clones and lacks some. The data contain 450,000 to 500,000 clones, around 73% of them singletons. V gave up 2 bases and J gave up 4 bases, with 12 bases separating them. CDR1 and CDR2 from the germline V gene are LNHDA and SQIVND (reference sequence). CDR3 length: 15 residues. The sequencing input was PBMCs. This clonotype was sampled from a woman aged 40 to 50 in good health. Some clones in this sample may be carry-over from other donors' samples. The chain recombines TRBV19 with TRBJ1-5, with D uncertain. The CDR3, as DNA: TGTGCCAGTAGTATATTCGGGAGCCGGAATCAGCCCCAGCATTTT. Its protein is CASSIFGSRNQPQHF.